Below, 9 T cell receptor beta chains from the same sample are listed, as sequenced in a study of T-cell reconstitution after alpha-beta-depleted transplantation in children. The TCRbeta library was prepared with unique molecular identifiers. One entry per CDR3 protein, called by TCRdb with MiXCR from the PCR reads. This table has hundreds of thousands of distinct CDR3 sequences, around 18% appearing once. The sample consisted of PBMCs from the stem cell graft donor, taken from the stem cell graft. The receptor source for this set is a human donor who donated a stem cell graft to a child with acute lymphoblastic leukemia.

This clonotype was counted only a few times. The V call is TRBV5-1, the J call TRBJ1-1; perhaps TRBD1 as D (5 bases). The CDR3 sequence is 14 residues long. The V and J ends lost 7 bases and 3 bases respectively, with 16 bases between them. CDR1 SGHRS and CDR2 YFSETQ come from the germline V gene. The CDR3 here is CASGQTSWDTEAFF. CDR3 DNA sequence: TGCGCCAGCGGACAAACCTCCTGGGACACTGAAGCTTTCTTT.

The chain is built from TRBV20-1 and TRBJ2-1; 13 bases are a match to TRBD2. The CDR3 is 16 amino acids. CDR1 and CDR2 (germline): DFQATT, SNEGSKA (reference sequence). After removal of 1 base from V and 5 bases from J, the junction contained 5 bases not matched to a gene. The CDR3 is CSARAWTSGSDNEQFF. CDR3 in DNA: TGCAGTGCTAGAGCATGGACTAGCGGGAGTGACAATGAGCAGTTCTTC.

This clonotype was counted only a few times. The chain combines TRBV18 with TRBJ1-6; D gene ambiguous. The CDR3 contains 15 residues. Germline assignment: CDR1 KGHSH and CDR2 LQKENI. The V end lost 3 bases, the J end lost 14 bases, and 20 bases lay between the germline ends. CDR3 sequence (DNA): TGTGCCAGCTCACCCGTAAACGAGGTGAGGGCCACCCTCCACTTT. It yields the protein CASSPVNEVRATLHF.

In nucleotides, the CDR3 is TGTGCCAGCAGCCCTAATGAAGCGGGTGCTTACGAGCAGTACTTC. Residues: CASSPNEAGAYEQYF. The chain links TRBV7-9 to TRBJ2-7; maybe TRBD2 (6 bases). Per germline, CDR1 SEHNR and CDR2 FQNEAQ (reference sequence). V lost 5 bases and J lost 4, with 18 bases in between. The CDR3 is 15 amino acids.

This clonotype was counted between two and nine times. The chain has TRBV12-3 or TRBV12-4 and TRBJ2-5; 11 bases align to TRBD1. V lost 4 bases to trimming and J lost 4 bases; unmatched junction nucleotides: 5. There are 15 residues in the CDR3. The CDR3 bases are TGTGCCAGCAGTTACCGGACAGGGGGCCGAGAGACCCAGTACTTC. Translated: CASSYRTGGRETQYF.

This clonotype has just a few counts. V is TRBV27 and J is TRBJ1-1; possibly TRBD1 for D (5 bases). Trimming stripped 5 bases from V and 6 bases from J, with 19 bases between. Germline V gene sequence: CDR1 MNHEY, CDR2 SMNVEV (reference sequence). This CDR3 region has 15 residues. CDR3 region: CASSEPFVTGAEAFF. As DNA, the CDR3 is TGTGCCAGCAGTGAACCTTTCGTTACGGGGGCTGAAGCTTTCTTT.

J is TRBJ2-3 and V is TRBV20-1, with unresolved D. Trimming took off 6 bases at V and 2 bases at J, with 9 bases between the two ends. Per the germline V gene, CDR1 is DFQATT and CDR2 is SNEGSKA (reference sequence). The CDR3 spans 12 residues. The CDR3: CSASVVTDTQYF. DNA of the CDR3: TGCAGTGCCAGCGTGGTCACAGATACGCAGTATTTT.

This clonotype was found a few times. The DNA for the CDR3 is TGTGCCAGCAGCTTAGCTCCTGGGGGAAACTATGGCTACACCTTC. Translation: CASSLAPGGNYGYTF. This chain connects TRBV7-2 to TRBJ1-2; a weak D match, TRBD1 (5 bases). The CDR3 loop spans 15 amino acids. Deletions cut 0 bases from V and 2 bases from J, with 10 bases between. Germline V gene sequence: CDR1 SGHTA, CDR2 FQGNSA.

Worth noting for this clonotype: One end of the junction does not line up with germline, which may come from a read error. V usage is TRBV4-1 and J usage is TRBJ2-7; weak D call: TRBD2 (5 bases). Germline CDR1 and CDR2: MGHRA and YSYEKL. The CDR3 has 13 residues. For the CDR3, the DNA is TGCGCCAGCAGCCAGATAATGTCTAGGGAGTTGAGCTTC. As protein: CASSQIMSRELSF.